This T cell receptor beta chain is from a study of shared clonotypes between healthy human individuals. As concerns this clone: Its antigen is currently unknown.

Naive CD8 isolation took CD45RO-negative cells positively selected for CCR7 and excluded terminally differentiated effector memory CD45RA+ cells. Over several immunoSEQ plates, each subset's genomic DNA was distributed in even portions. The method was immunoSEQ multiplex PCR; TCRdb's version includes in-frame clones alone and lacks a portion of them. This sample carries around 2.1 million clones, about 92% of them seen once, and the ten largest clones take more than 1.5%. The CDR3 length is 14 residues. CDR1 is SQVTM and CDR2 is ANQGSEA in the germline V gene. V was pared by 6 bases and J by 2 bases, with 3 bases of the junction left unmatched. The study's findings and limits: Read depth was anticipated to influence clonotype sharing among donors. Researchers sampled blood only, noting tissue repertoires likely differ. Despite large depth, sorted-subset datasets appeared incompletely sequenced.

The receptor was derived from a man aged 18 to 30 in good health. Some clones in this sample may be carry-over from other donors' samples. V usage is TRBV29-1 and J usage is TRBJ2-1; TRBD2 matches at 11 bases. The sample consisted of naive CD8+ T cells from PBMCs. The CDR3 sequence: CSVPGLAAYNEQFF. In DNA, the CDR3 is TGCAGCGTGCCGGGACTAGCGGCCTACAATGAGCAGTTCTTC.